This is a list of T cell receptor beta chains from one sample in a study of shared clonotypes between healthy human individuals. Sequencing was performed with immunoSEQ multiplex PCR; in TCRdb, only in-frame clones are kept and a portion is missing. Altogether 2 million to 3 million clones are present, 93% being singletons, with the ten largest covering roughly 0.39%. Sequenced sample: naive CD4+ T cells from PBMCs. Every receptor here comes from a man between 18 and 35 years old in good health. Some clones in this sample may be carry-over from other donors' samples. CDR3s include the opening cysteine and the closing phenylalanine or tryptophan.

CDR3aa: CASSVGGRSSYNEQFF
v_gene: TRBV9

CDR3aa: CASSLDTFSGYTF
v_gene: TRBV7-2

CDR3aa: CASTQGGKETQYF
v_gene: TRBV6-6

CDR3aa: CASSAPGANQPQHF
v_gene: TRBV28

CDR3aa: CASSLVKDYGYTF
v_gene: TRBV7-9

CDR3aa: CASSGLAGALTGELFF
v_gene: TRBV5-1

CDR3aa: CASSLRDRGFYEQYF
v_gene: TRBV5-8

CDR3aa: CASSLAVGYRITDTQYF
v_gene: TRBV7-9

CDR3aa: CASSERLLLQYF
v_gene: TRBV2

CDR3aa: CASRERRMEAFF
v_gene: TRBV27

CDR3aa: CASSLPGSYEQYF
v_gene: TRBV7-9

CDR3aa: CASSLTSGRSYEQYF
v_gene: TRBV18

CDR3aa: CASGTGGLETQYF
v_gene: TRBV28

CDR3aa: CASSVGGKANEKLFF
v_gene: TRBV28

CDR3aa: CASSPPSSGEWAEQFF
v_gene: TRBV18

CDR3aa: CASSGGGPQETQYF
v_gene: TRBV28

CDR3aa: CASSPDQGGGKTQYF
v_gene: TRBV4-2

CDR3aa: CASSLEDLGTEAFF
v_gene: TRBV5-1

CDR3aa: CASSLLGTSKWGELFF
v_gene: TRBV27

CDR3aa: CASSVGLAGVGELFF
v_gene: TRBV9

CDR3aa: CASRGGSTDTQYF
v_gene: TRBV27

CDR3aa: CASSQGRGVYGYTF
v_gene: TRBV4-3

CDR3aa: CASSLLSGAGGYTF
v_gene: TRBV27

CDR3aa: CASIKAGVGEQYF
v_gene: TRBV6-5

CDR3aa: CASSAMGGNTEAFF
v_gene: TRBV7-9

CDR3aa: CASSQEGGETQYF
v_gene: TRBV5-1

CDR3aa: CASSVEGVFAGYTF
v_gene: TRBV7-9

CDR3aa: CASSYSDRGDTQYF
v_gene: TRBV6-5

CDR3aa: CASSSAAARTEAFF
v_gene: TRBV19

CDR3aa: CASSLVSGTPQETQYF
v_gene: TRBV5-4

CDR3aa: CSISGYTF
v_gene: TRBV29-1

CDR3aa: CASSLSSGIGTGELFF
v_gene: TRBV7-3